Shown below are 6 T cell receptor beta chains from a single sample sequenced in a study of OX40 agonist ivuxolimab in advanced cancers. TCRdb keeps only in-frame clones here, not all; method: immunoSEQ multiplex PCR. The sample has 30,000 to 45,000 clones, around 82% seen once. The sequencing here drew on CD4+ or CD8+ T cells sorted from blood, taken in a trial of the OX40 agonist ivuxolimab. All receptors derive from an adult with an advanced solid tumor such as melanoma, head and neck, liver or kidney cancer.

This chain connects TRBV7-2 to TRBJ2-5, with 11 bases identical to TRBD1. CDR3 length: 17 amino acids. Germline loops: CDR1 SGHTA, CDR2 FQGNSA. With 1 base clipped from V and 5 bases from J, the junction kept 9 bases outside the gene matches. Written as DNA, the CDR3 is TGTGCCAGCAGCTTAGGCGGGAGGACAGGGGGCGGCGAGACCCAGTACTTC. This gives the protein CASSLGGRTGGGETQYF. Full variable domain (outside the CDR3, taken from reference TRBV7-2 and TRBJ2-5): GAGVSQSPSNKVTEKGKDVELRCDPISGHTALYWYRQSLGQGLEFLIYFQGNSAPDKSGLPSDRFSAERTGGSVSTLTIQRTQQEDSAVYLCASSLGGRTGGGETQYFGPGTRLLVL.

V usage is TRBV5-1 and J usage is TRBJ2-1; 8 nucleotides agree with TRBD2. The CDR3 extends over 16 amino acids. J was trimmed by 0 bases and V by 2 bases; bases with no gene match: 4. Per germline, CDR1 SGHRS and CDR2 YFSETQ. CDR3 coding DNA: TGCGCCAGCAGCTTTAGCGGGGTTAGCTCCTACAATGAGCAGTTCTTC. As protein: CASSFSGVSSYNEQFF.

The rearrangement uses TRBV13 and TRBJ1-2; the D gene is possibly TRBD1 (6 bases). This CDR3 comprises 13 residues. In germline, CDR1 is PRHDT, CDR2 FYEKMQ (reference sequence). V was pared by 5 bases and J by 4 bases, with 11 bases between. The CDR3 DNA reads TGTGCCAGCAGCGAGAACAGGGTCTATGGCTACACCTTC. As protein: CASSENRVYGYTF.

This rearrangement joins TRBV5-5 to TRBJ1-4; unclear D gene. This CDR3 contains 13 residues. CDR1 is SGHKS, CDR2 YYEKEE, per germline (reference sequence). Trimming took off 6 bases at V and 5 bases at J, with 11 bases between the two ends. This chain's CDR3 is CASNQQGNEKLFF. DNA of the CDR3: TGTGCCAGCAACCAACAAGGAAATGAAAAACTGTTTTTT. Complete variable domain (other parts from reference TRBV5-5 and TRBJ1-4): DAGVTQSPTHLIKTRGQQVTLRCSPISGHKSVSWYQQVLGQGPQFIFQYYEKEERGRGNFPDRFSARQFPNYSSELNVNALLLGDSALYLCASNQQGNEKLFFGSGTQLSVL.

The gene calls are TRBV9 and TRBJ1-6, with TRBD1 matching 9 bases. V trimming: 2 bases; J trimming: 7 bases; junction bases outside the gene matches: 4. The CDR3 covers 15 residues. Germline V CDR1 and CDR2: SGDLS, YYNGEE. DNA of the CDR3: TGTGCCAGCAGCGTGGGACAGGGCTACAATTCACCCCTCCACTTT. Its protein product is CASSVGQGYNSPLHF.

This clone was counted once. V usage is TRBV6-6 and J usage is TRBJ2-7, with D perhaps TRBD1 or TRBD2 (5 bases each). CDR3 size: 12 residues. CDR1 MNHNY and CDR2 SVGAGI come from the germline V gene (reference sequence). V was clipped by 6 bases and J by 3 bases, with 9 bases between them. Here the CDR3 reads CASSPGRYEQYF. The CDR3 coding sequence is TGTGCCAGCAGCCCGGGACGCTACGAGCAGTACTTC.